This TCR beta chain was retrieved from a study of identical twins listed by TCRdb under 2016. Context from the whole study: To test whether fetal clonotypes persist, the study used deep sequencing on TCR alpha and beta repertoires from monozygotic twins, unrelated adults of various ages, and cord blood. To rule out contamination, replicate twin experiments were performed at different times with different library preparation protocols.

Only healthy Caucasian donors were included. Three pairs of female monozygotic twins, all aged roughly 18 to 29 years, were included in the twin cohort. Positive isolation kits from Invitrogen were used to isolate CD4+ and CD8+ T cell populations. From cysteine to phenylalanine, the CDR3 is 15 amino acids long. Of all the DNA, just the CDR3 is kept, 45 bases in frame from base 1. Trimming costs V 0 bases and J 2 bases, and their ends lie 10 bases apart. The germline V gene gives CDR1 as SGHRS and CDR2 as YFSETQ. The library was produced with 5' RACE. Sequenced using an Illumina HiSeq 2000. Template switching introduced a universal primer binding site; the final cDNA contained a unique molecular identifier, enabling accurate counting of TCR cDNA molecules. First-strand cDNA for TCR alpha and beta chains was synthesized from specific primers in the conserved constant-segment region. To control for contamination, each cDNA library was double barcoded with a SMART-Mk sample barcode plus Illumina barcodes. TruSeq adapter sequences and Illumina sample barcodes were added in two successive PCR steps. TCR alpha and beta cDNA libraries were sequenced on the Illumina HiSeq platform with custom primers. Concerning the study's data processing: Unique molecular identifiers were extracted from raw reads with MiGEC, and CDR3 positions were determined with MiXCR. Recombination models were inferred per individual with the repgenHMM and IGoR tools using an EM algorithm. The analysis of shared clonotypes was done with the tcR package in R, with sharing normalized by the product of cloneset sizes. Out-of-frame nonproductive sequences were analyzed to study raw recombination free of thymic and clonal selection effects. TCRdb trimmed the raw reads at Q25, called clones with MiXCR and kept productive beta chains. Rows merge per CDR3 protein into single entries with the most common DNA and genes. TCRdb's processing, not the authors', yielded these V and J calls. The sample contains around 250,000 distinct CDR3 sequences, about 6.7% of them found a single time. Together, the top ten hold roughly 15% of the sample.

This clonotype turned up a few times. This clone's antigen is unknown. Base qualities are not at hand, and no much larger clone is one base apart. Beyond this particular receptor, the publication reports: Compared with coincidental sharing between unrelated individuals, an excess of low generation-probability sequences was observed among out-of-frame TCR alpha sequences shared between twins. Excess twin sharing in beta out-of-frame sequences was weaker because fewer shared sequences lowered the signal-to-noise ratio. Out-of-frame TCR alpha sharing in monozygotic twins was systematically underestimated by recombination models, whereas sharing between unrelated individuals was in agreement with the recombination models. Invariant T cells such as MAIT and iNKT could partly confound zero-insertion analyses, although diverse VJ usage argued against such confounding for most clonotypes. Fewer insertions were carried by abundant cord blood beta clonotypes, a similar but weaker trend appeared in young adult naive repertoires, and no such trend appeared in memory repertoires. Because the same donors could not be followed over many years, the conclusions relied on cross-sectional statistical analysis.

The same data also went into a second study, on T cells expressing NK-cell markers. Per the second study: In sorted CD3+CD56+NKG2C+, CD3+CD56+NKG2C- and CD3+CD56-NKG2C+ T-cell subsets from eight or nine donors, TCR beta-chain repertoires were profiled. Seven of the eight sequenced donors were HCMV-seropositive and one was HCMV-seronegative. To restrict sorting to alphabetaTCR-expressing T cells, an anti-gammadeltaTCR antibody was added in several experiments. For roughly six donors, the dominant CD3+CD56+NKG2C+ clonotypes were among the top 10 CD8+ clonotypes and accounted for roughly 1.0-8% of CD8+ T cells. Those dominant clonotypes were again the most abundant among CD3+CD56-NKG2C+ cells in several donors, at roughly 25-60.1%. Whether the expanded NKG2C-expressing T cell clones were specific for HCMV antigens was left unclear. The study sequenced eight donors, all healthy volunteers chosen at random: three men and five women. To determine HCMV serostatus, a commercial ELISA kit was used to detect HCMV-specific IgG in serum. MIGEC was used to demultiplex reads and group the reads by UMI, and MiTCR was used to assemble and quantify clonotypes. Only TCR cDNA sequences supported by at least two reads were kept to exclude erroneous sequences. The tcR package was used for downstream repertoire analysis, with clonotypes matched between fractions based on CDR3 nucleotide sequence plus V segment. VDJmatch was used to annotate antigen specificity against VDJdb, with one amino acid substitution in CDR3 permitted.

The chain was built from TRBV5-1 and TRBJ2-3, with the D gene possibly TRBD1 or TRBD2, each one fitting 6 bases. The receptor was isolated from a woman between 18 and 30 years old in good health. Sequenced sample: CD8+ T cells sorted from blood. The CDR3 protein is CASSLGGANTDTQYF. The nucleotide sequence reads TGCGCCAGCAGCTTGGGGGGGGCCAACACAGATACGCAGTATTTT.